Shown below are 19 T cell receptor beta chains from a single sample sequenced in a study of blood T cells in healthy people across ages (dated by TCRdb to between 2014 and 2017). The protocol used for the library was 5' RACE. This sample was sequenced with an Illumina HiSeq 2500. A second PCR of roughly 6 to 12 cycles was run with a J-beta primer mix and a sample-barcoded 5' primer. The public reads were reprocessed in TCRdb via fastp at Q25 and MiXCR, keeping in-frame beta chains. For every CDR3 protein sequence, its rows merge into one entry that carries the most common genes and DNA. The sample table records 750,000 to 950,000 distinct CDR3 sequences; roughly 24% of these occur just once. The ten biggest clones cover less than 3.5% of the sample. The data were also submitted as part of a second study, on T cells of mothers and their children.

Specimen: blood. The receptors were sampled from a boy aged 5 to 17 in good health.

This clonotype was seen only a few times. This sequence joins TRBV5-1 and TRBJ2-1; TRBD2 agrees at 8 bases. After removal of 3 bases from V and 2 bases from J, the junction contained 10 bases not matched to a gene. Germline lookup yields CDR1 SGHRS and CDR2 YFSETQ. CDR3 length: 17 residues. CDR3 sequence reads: CASSWRLAPGPYNEQFF. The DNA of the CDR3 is TGCGCCAGCAGCTGGAGACTAGCGCCAGGCCCCTACAATGAGCAGTTCTTC.

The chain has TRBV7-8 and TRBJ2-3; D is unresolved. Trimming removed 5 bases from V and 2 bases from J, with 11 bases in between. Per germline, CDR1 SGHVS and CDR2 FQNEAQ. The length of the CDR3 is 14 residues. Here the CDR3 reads CASSEAITTDTQYF. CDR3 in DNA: TGTGCCAGCAGCGAGGCCATTACCACAGATACGCAGTATTTT. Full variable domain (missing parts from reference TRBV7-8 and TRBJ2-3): GAGVSQSPRYKVAKRGQDVALRCDPISGHVSLFWYQQALGQGPEFLTYFQNEAQLDKSGLPSDRFFAERPEGSVSTLKIQRTQQEDSAVYLCASSEAITTDTQYFGPGTRLTVL.

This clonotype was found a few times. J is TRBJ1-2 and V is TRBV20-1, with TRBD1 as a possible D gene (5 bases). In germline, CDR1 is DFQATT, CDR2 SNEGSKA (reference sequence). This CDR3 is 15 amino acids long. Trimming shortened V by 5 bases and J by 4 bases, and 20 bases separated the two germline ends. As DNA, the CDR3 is TGCAGTGCTTACGGGGCTACAGAGCCCATCTATGGCTACACCTTC. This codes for CSAYGATEPIYGYTF.

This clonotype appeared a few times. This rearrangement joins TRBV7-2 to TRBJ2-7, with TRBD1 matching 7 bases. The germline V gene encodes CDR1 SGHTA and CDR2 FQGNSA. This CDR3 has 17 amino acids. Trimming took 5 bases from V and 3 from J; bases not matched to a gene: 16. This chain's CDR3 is CASSPYFGDSLLYEQYF. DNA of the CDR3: TGTGCCAGCAGCCCTTACTTTGGGGACAGTTTACTCTACGAGCAGTACTTC.

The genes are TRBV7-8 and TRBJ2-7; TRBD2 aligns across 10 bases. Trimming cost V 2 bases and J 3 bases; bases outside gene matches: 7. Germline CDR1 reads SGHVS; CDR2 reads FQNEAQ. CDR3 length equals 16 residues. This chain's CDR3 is CASSLLPAGGGYEQYF. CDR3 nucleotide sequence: TGTGCCAGCAGCTTATTACCAGCGGGAGGGGGCTACGAGCAGTACTTC.

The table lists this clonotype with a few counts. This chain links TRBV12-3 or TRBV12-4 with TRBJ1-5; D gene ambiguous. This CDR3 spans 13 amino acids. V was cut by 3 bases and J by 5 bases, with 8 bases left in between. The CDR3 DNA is TGTGCCAGCAGTTTTTCCGTAGATCAGCCCCAGCATTTT. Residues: CASSFSVDQPQHF.

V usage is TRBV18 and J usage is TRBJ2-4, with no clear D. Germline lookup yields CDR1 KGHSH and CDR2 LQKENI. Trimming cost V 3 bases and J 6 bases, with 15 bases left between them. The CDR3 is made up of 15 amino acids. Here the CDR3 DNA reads TGTGCCAGCTCACCTCCGCTGGGTAGTAGAAACATTCAGTACTTC. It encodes CASSPPLGSRNIQYF. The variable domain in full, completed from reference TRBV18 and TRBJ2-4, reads NAGVMQNPRHLVRRRGQEARLRCSPMKGHSHVYWYRQLPEEGLKFMVYLQKENIIDESGMPKERFSAEFPKEGPSILRIQQVVRGDSAAYFCASSPPLGSRNIQYFGAGTRLSVL.

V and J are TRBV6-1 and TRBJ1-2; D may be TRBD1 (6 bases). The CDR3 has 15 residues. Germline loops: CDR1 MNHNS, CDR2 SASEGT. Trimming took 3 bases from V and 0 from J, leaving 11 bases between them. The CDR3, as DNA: TGTGCCAGCAGTGAGGGGGCAGGGTCTAACTATGGCTACACCTTC. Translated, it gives CASSEGAGSNYGYTF.

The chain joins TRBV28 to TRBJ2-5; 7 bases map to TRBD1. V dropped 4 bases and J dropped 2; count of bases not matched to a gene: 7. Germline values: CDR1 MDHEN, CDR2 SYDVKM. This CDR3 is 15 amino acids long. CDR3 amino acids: CASSSRGQAQETQYF. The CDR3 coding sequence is TGTGCCAGCAGTTCCCGCGGACAGGCACAAGAGACCCAGTACTTC.

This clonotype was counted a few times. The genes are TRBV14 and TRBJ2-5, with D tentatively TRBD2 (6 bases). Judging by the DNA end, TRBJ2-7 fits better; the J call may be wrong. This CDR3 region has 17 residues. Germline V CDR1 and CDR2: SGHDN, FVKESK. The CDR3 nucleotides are TGTGCCAGCAGCCCAGGTTGGGGCGAGCGGGCCTCCTACGAGCAGTACTTC. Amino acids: CASSPGWGERASYEQYF.

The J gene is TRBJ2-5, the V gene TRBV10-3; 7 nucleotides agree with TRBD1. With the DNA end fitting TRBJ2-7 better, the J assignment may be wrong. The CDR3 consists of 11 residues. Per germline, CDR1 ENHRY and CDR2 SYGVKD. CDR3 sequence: CATSTGIEQYF. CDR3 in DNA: TGTGCCACCTCGACAGGGATCGAGCAGTACTTC.

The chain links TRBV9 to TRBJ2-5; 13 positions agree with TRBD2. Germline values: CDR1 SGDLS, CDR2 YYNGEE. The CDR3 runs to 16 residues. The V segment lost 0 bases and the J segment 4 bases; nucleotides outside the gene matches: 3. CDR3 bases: TGTGCCAGCAGCGTAGAACTAGCGGGGGGGCGAGAGACCCAGTACTTC. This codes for CASSVELAGGRETQYF.

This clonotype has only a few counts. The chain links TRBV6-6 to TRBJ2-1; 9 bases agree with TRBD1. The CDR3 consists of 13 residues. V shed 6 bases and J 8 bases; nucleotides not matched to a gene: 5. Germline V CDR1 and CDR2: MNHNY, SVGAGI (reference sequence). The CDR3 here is CASRSGQGYEQFF. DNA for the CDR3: TGTGCCAGCAGGTCGGGACAGGGCTATGAGCAGTTCTTC.

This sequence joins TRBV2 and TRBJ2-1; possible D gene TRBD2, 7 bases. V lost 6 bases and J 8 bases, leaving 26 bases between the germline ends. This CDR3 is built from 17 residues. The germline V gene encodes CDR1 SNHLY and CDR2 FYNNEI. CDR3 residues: CASRGGPGRVRGHEQFF. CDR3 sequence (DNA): TGTGCCAGCAGGGGAGGACCGGGAAGGGTGCGGGGGCATGAGCAGTTCTTC. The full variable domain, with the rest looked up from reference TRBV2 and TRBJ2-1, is EPEVTQTPSHQVTQMGQEVILRCVPISNHLYFYWYRQILGQKVEFLVSFYNNEISEKSEIFDDQFSVERPDGSNFTLKIRSTKLEDSAMYFCASRGGPGRVRGHEQFFGPGTRLTVL.

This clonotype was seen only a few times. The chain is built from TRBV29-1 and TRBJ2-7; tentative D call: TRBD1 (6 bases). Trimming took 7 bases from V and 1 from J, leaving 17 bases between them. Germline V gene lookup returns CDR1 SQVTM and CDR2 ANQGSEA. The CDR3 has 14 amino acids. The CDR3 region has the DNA TGCAGCGCTATAGGTGGGACAAATTCCTACGAGCAGTACTTC. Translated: CSAIGGTNSYEQYF.

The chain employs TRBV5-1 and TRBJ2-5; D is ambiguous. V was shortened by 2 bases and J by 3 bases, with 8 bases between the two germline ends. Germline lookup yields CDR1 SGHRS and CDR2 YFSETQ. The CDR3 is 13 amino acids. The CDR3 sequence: CASSFQDEETQYF. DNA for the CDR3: TGCGCCAGCAGCTTTCAGGATGAAGAGACCCAGTACTTC.

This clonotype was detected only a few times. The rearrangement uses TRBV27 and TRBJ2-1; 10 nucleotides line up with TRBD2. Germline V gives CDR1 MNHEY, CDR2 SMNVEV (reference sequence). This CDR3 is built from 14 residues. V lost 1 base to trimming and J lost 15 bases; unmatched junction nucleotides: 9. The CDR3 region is CASSLYSGGTQRFF. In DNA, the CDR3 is TGTGCCAGCAGTTTATATAGCGGGGGGACCCAACGGTTCTTC.

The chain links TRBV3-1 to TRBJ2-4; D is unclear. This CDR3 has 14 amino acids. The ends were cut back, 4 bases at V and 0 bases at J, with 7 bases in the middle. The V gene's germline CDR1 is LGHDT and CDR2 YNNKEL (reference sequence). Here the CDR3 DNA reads TGTGCCAGCAGCCCCATTCTAGCCAAAAACATTCAGTACTTC. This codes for CASSPILAKNIQYF.

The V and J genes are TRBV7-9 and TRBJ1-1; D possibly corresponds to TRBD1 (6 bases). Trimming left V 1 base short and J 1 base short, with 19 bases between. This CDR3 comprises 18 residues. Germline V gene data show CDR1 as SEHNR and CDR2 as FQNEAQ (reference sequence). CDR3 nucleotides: TGTGCCAGCAGCTTAGTCGGGGGCAGACTACGTGCGAACACTGAAGCTTTCTTT. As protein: CASSLVGGRLRANTEAFF.